This T cell receptor (beta chain) was documented in a study of blood T cell repertoires in COVID-19. About the study: Samples representing acute and convalescent COVID-19 were sourced from the United States, Italy and Spain. T cells, B-cell-depleted T cells, or PBMCs provided the cDNA or gDNA that served as material.

The CDR3 is 16 amino acids. Germline lookup yields CDR1 MNHEY and CDR2 SMNVEV (reference sequence). V lost 6 bases, J lost 8 bases, and 22 bases lay in between. How the authors handled the data: Nucleated cell number was recorded as an estimate derived from reference gene primer amplification. Sequencing was performed with immunoSEQ multiplex PCR; in TCRdb, only in-frame clones are kept and a portion is missing. V and J calls plus clone size are reproduced from that table; the DNA served to infer D and trimming. The sample lists about 100,000 clones, about 89% occurring once. The sequence derives from a man aged 50-59 years with acute or convalescent COVID-19. V is TRBV27 and J is TRBJ1-4, with a tentative D call TRBD1 (6 bases). Sequencing input: peripheral blood. The chain's CDR3 is CASSSGTTARGEKLFF. The CDR3 DNA is TGTGCCAGCAGCTCCGGGACAACCGCCCGAGGGGAAAAACTGTTTTTT.